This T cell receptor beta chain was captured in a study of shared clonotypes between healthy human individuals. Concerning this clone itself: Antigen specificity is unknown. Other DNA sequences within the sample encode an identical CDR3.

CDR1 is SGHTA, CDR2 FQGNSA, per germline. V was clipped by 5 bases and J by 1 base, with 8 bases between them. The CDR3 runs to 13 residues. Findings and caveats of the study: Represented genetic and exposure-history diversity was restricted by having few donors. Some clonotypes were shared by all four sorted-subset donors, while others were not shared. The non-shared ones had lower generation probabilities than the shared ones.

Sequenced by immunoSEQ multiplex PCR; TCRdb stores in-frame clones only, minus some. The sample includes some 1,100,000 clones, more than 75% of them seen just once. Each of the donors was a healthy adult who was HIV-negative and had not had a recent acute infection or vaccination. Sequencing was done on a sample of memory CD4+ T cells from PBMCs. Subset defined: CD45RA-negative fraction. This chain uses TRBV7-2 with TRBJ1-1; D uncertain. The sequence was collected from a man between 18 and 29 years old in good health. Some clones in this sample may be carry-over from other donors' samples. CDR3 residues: CASSGQANTEAFF. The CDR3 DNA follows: TGTGCCAGCAGCGGGCAGGCGAACACTGAAGCTTTCTTT.